This entry lists 23 T cell receptor beta chains sequenced from one sample in a study of CD8 T cells in Susac syndrome. The authors reverse transcribed roughly 0.45 to 1 ug RNA with random hexamers. TCRdb called the immunoSEQ multiplex PCR reads again in MiXCR, with one record for every CDR3 protein. The sample contains about 300,000 distinct CDR3 sequences, about 91% of which appear only once. The sample was CD4+ T cells from PBMCs. These TCRs come from a human donor with multiple sclerosis.

This clonotype has a single count. The chain combines TRBV20-1 with TRBJ1-1; weak D call: TRBD1 (6 bases). The CDR3 loop spans 12 amino acids. Per the germline V gene, CDR1 is DFQATT and CDR2 is SNEGSKA (reference sequence). The CDR3 DNA is TGCAAAGGGGGGTCCCTGAACACTGAAGCTTTCTTT. This codes for CKGGSLNTEAFF.

The chain combines TRBV7-9 with TRBJ2-5; D is uncertain. The length of the CDR3 is 14 residues. From germline, CDR1 is SEHNR and CDR2 FQNEAQ (reference sequence). Trimming pared 2 bases from V and 5 bases from J, leaving 12 bases between. The CDR3: CASSLIRSKETQYF. CDR3 coding DNA: TGTGCCAGCAGCTTAATCAGGTCCAAGGAGACCCAGTACTTC.

This CDR3 reads CASGGTVGANVLTF. DNA for the CDR3: TGTGCCAGCGGTGGGACCGTTGGGGCCAACGTCCTGACTTTC. The V and J genes are TRBV2 and TRBJ2-6, with D possibly called TRBD1 or TRBD2 (5 bases each). There are 14 residues in the CDR3. V lost 8 bases and J 3 bases, leaving 11 bases between the germline ends. CDR1 is SNHLY and CDR2 is FYNNEI in the germline V gene.

The rearrangement uses TRBV9 and TRBJ2-1, with TRBD1 identical over 8 bases. Trimming removed 0 bases from V and 15 bases from J; junction bases left unmatched: 14. The CDR3 covers 15 residues. Germline values: CDR1 SGDLS, CDR2 YYNGEE. The CDR3 DNA is TGTGCCAGCAGCGTAGAAGCAGGGGGCGCGTCTACCCGGTTCTTC. Its translation is CASSVEAGGASTRFF.

The chain links TRBV20-1 to TRBJ2-3, with D uncertain. Germline V gene data show CDR1 as DFQATT and CDR2 as SNEGSKA (reference sequence). The CDR3 extends over 12 amino acids. Trimming cost V 0 bases and J 4 bases, with 5 bases left between them. The CDR3 coding sequence is TGCAGTGCTAGAGAGCTTGCAGATACGCAGTATTTT. It encodes CSARELADTQYF.

This chain links TRBV5-6 with TRBJ1-1; the match to TRBD1 covers 10 bases. Germline values: CDR1 SGHDT, CDR2 YYEEEE. V shed 4 bases and J 5 bases; nucleotides not matched to a gene: 2. The CDR3 sequence is 13 residues long. The CDR3 DNA is TGTGCCAGCAGCCGGGACAGGGGAACTGAAGCTTTCTTT. Translating gives CASSRDRGTEAFF. Full variable domain (remainder filled in from reference TRBV5-6 and TRBJ1-1): DAGVTQSPTHLIKTRGQQVTLRCSPKSGHDTVSWYQQALGQGPQFIFQYYEEEERQRGNFPDRFSGHQFPNYSSELNVNALLLGDSALYLCASSRDRGTEAFFGQGTRLTVV.

This chain links TRBV24-1 with TRBJ2-1; D not certain. Germline CDR1 is KGHDR and CDR2 is SFDVKD. Trimming shortened V by 2 bases and J by 8 bases, and 3 bases separated the two germline ends. CDR3 length: 11 amino acids. CDR3 sequence reads: CATSDSDEQFF. The CDR3 bases are TGTGCCACCAGTGATTCGGATGAGCAGTTCTTC.

The chain combines TRBV7-2 with TRBJ2-5; D may be TRBD1 or TRBD2 (6 bases each). There are 13 residues in the CDR3. Trimming removed 2 bases at V and 7 bases at J, with 11 bases between. The V gene's germline CDR1 is SGHTA and CDR2 FQGNSA. The CDR3 DNA follows: TGTGCCAGCAGCTTAAACGGGGGCGGGACCCAGTACTTC. The encoded protein is CASSLNGGGTQYF.

V gene TRBV5-4 combines with J gene TRBJ2-1; D perhaps matches TRBD2 (6 bases). The V end lost 4 bases, the J end lost 2 bases, and 16 bases lay between the germline ends. The CDR3 has 16 amino acids. The germline V gene has CDR1 SGHNT and CDR2 YYREEE (reference sequence). The CDR3: CASSRGGDSAYNEQFF. Here the CDR3 DNA reads TGTGCCAGCAGCCGTGGCGGGGACTCGGCCTACAATGAGCAGTTCTTC.

V is TRBV7-9 and J is TRBJ1-2; TRBD1 might be the D (5 bases). The CDR3 loop spans 11 amino acids. V lost 5 bases, J lost 10 bases, and 11 bases lay in between. Germline V gene sequence: CDR1 SEHNR, CDR2 FQNEAQ (reference sequence). The CDR3 protein is CASSEQDPYTF. CDR3 nucleotide sequence: TGTGCCAGCAGCGAACAGGACCCCTACACCTTC.

This chain connects TRBV21-1 to TRBJ2-5. TRBV21-1 constitutes a pseudogene. CDR3 length: 13 amino acids. The CDR3 spells CASSMGDQETQYF. As DNA, the CDR3 is TGTGCCAGCAGCATGGGTGACCAAGAGACCCAGTACTTC.

This rearrangement joins TRBV14 to TRBJ2-3; 10 positions match TRBD2. This CDR3 is 17 amino acids long. The germline gives CDR1 SGHDN, CDR2 FVKESK. V shed 2 bases, J shed 1 base, and the junction held 6 bases outside the gene matches. The CDR3 nucleotides read TGTGCCAGCAGCCAAAGAACCGGGACTAGCGGCACAGATACGCAGTATTTT. Protein product: CASSQRTGTSGTDTQYF. The variable domain in full, with the rest retrieved from reference TRBV14 and TRBJ2-3, is EAGVTQFPSHSVIEKGQTVTLRCDPISGHDNLYWYRRVMGKEIKFLLHFVKESKQDESGMPNNRFLAERTGGTYSTLKVQPAELEDSGVYFCASSQRTGTSGTDTQYFGPGTRLTVL.

This sequence joins TRBV29-1 and TRBJ2-7; weak D call: TRBD1 (6 bases). The germline V gene encodes CDR1 SQVTM and CDR2 ANQGSEA. V dropped 4 bases and J dropped 7 bases, with 20 bases sitting between them. The CDR3 has 14 residues. For the CDR3, the DNA is TGCAGCGTTGTTGAACTGGCGACCACAGGGGAGCAGTACTTC. Translated: CSVVELATTGEQYF.

The chain employs TRBV6-5 and TRBJ2-1, with 8 bases matching TRBD2. Germline V lookup: CDR1 MNHEY, CDR2 SVGAGI. The CDR3 is made up of 14 amino acids. Trimming took 10 bases from V and 2 from J; bases not matched to a gene: 7. For the CDR3, the DNA is TGTGCCACCCGAACACTAGCGGCCTACAATGAGCAGTTCTTC. It yields the protein CATRTLAAYNEQFF.

The V gene is TRBV5-1, the J gene TRBJ2-5; no definite D call. With 1 base removed from V and 4 bases from J, the gap between germline ends came to 14 bases. The CDR3 covers 15 residues. Germline CDR1 and CDR2: SGHRS and YFSETQ. CDR3 region: CASSLSWVTRETQYF. In DNA, the CDR3 is TGCGCCAGCAGCTTGTCATGGGTAACGAGAGAGACCCAGTACTTC.

The chain links TRBV7-9 to TRBJ1-1; D call uncertain. Germline V gene data show CDR1 as SEHNR and CDR2 as FQNEAQ (reference sequence). Trimming shortened V by 5 bases and J by 6 bases, and 7 bases separated the two germline ends. The CDR3 loop spans 11 amino acids. The CDR3 nucleotides are TGTGCCAGCAGCGAAACGGCTGAAGCTTTCTTT. Residues: CASSETAEAFF.

The CDR3 DNA sequence: TGTGCCAGCAGCTTTTCATCAAAGGGCGAGCAGTACTTC. Amino acid sequence: CASSFSSKGEQYF. The gene calls are TRBV9 and TRBJ2-7; D is undetermined. The V gene's germline CDR1 is SGDLS and CDR2 YYNGEE. The length of the CDR3 is 13 residues. V was shortened by 4 bases and J by 6 bases, with 14 bases between the two germline ends.

The chain has TRBV4-3 and TRBJ2-7, with D possibly being TRBD1 (5 bases). Per germline, CDR1 LGHNA and CDR2 YSLEER. This CDR3 contains 13 residues. V was pared by 1 base and J by 5 bases, with 9 bases between. The CDR3 nucleotides are TGCGCCAGCAGCCAAGGCAGGGTTAACGAGCAGTACTTC. Amino acid sequence: CASSQGRVNEQYF.

The chain is built from TRBV4-2 and TRBJ2-2; TRBD2 matches 7 bases. CDR1 and CDR2 (germline): LGHNA, YNFKEQ. The CDR3 sequence is 16 residues long. J gave up 4 bases and V 4 bases, and 9 bases lay outside the gene matches. The CDR3 coding sequence is TGTGCCAGCAGCCCCCGAGTGGGAGGGCCCACCGGGGAGCTGTTTTTT. This sequence encodes CASSPRVGGPTGELFF.

J is TRBJ2-7 and V is TRBV29-1; the match to TRBD1 covers 11 bases. This CDR3 has 16 residues. From germline, CDR1 is SQVTM and CDR2 ANQGSEA. J gave up 0 bases and V 6 bases, and 10 bases lay outside the gene matches. Written as DNA, the CDR3 is TGCAGCGTCTCGGACAGGGGGCCCCTTGGCTCCTACGAGCAGTACTTC. Translation: CSVSDRGPLGSYEQYF.

The chain carries TRBV11-2 and TRBJ1-3; D might be TRBD1 (6 bases). Germline loops: CDR1 SGHAT, CDR2 FQNNGV. The length of the CDR3 is 16 residues. The V gene lost 0 bases and the J gene lost 2 bases, with 11 bases spanning the gap. CDR3 sequence: CASSLESRGPGNTIYF. CDR3 sequence (DNA): TGTGCCAGCAGCTTAGAATCGCGGGGGCCTGGAAACACCATATATTTT.

The chain joins TRBV30 to TRBJ1-5; D is ambiguous. The V end was cut by 8 bases, the J end by 1 base, with 12 bases between. In germline, CDR1 is GTSNPN, CDR2 SVGIG (reference sequence). The CDR3 loop spans 13 amino acids. In nucleotides, the CDR3 is TGTGCCGCCAGACATGGGAGCAATCAGCCCCAGCATTTT. Its translation is CAARHGSNQPQHF.

The chain employs TRBV19 and TRBJ2-5, with TRBD2 matching 8 bases. J gave up 4 bases and V 3 bases, and 4 bases lay outside the gene matches. Germline-derived CDR1 and CDR2 are LNHDA and SQIVND (reference sequence). The length of the CDR3 is 14 residues. As DNA, the CDR3 is TGTGCCAGTAGTATGGTCGCGGGAGGAGAGACCCAGTACTTC. It yields the protein CASSMVAGGETQYF.